The sequence of this TCR gamma chain was determined in a study of gamma-delta chains in newborns, infants, children. Study-wide background: Microbial exposure reportedly drives polyclonal innate γδ T cell expansion after birth.

CDR1 is GITISATS and CDR2 is ISYDGTV in the germline V gene (reference sequence). The CDR3 length is 17 residues. J lost 9 bases, V lost 0 bases, and 8 bases had no gene match. TCRdb reanalysed the reads via CATT. The sample lists 930 or so gamma-chain clones; approximately 60% were seen once. Material for sequencing was blood. This rearrangement joins TRGV9 to TRGJP. The J gene is absent in TCRdb and was assigned here via DNA matching to germline. The TCR originated in a child who was a newborn, infant or young child, either healthy, febrile or measles-vaccinated (not recorded which). CDR3 amino acids: CALWEVHGVLGKKIKVF. As DNA, the CDR3 is TGTGCCTTGTGGGAGGTGCATGGTGTGTTGGGCAAAAAAATCAAGGTATTT.